This TCR beta chain was sequenced during a study of cytotoxic CD8 clonotypes in ibrutinib-treated CLL. Study-level information: Averaging across samples gave about 230,000 productive templates and more than 80,000 productive rearrangements.

Broader study findings: Private clonotypes, not public ones, expanded at ibrutinib response. There were differences in sampling times between sustained-remission and progressing patients.

Trimming took off 4 bases at V and 7 bases at J, with 8 bases between the two ends. CDR3 length: 11 residues. From germline, CDR1 is SGDLS and CDR2 YYNGEE. This clone was recorded at least ten times. Its antigen is as yet unknown. The sequencing depth, 1 in 200,000 to 1 in 1 million T cells, was the target. Profiling relied on immunoSEQ multiplex PCR, and the TCRdb table lists in-frame clones only, not all of them. The data contain tens of thousands of clones, 55% to 65% of them seen just once; the ten biggest clones take up roughly 21%. Source: PBMCs, taken after 24 months of ibrutinib treatment. The sequence was collected from a human donor with chronic lymphocytic leukemia. The V and J genes are TRBV9 and TRBJ1-2; TRBD1 might be the D (5 bases). The CDR3 loop is CASSSRVGYTF. The CDR3 region has the DNA TGTGCCAGCAGCTCCAGGGTTGGCTACACCTTC.